These 12 T cell receptor beta chains came from one sample sequenced in a study of shared clonotypes between healthy human individuals. Assay: immunoSEQ multiplex PCR; the TCRdb copy retains only in-frame clones and omits some. The table shows 450,000 to 500,000 clones, with approximately 81% occurring only once. Input material: PBMCs. These receptor sequences come from a woman aged 40 to 50 in good health. Some clones in this sample may be carry-over from other donors' samples.

In the case of this clone: A far larger clone is off by one base, so a read error is likely. This CDR3 is also generated by other DNA sequences in the sample. The gene calls are TRBV28 and TRBJ1-5; D remains unclear. The CDR3 has 16 amino acids. Germline values: CDR1 MDHEN, CDR2 SYDVKM. As DNA, the CDR3 is TGTGCCAGCAGTTTATACGGGCCAAAAAGCAATCAGCCACAGCATTTT. This codes for CASSLYGPKSNQPQHF.

The CDR3 sequence is CAWSVEFHEQFF. The CDR3 DNA follows: TGTGCCTGGAGTGTAGAGTTCCATGAGCAGTTCTTC. The chain has TRBV30 and TRBJ2-1; no clear D. Germline V gene lookup returns CDR1 GTSNPN and CDR2 SVGIG (reference sequence). V was trimmed by 0 bases and J by 8 bases, leaving 8 bases between them. This CDR3 comprises 12 residues. Supplemented by reference TRBV30 and TRBJ2-1, the full variable domain reads SQTIHQWPATLVQPVGSPLSLECTVEGTSNPNLYWYRQAAGRGLQLLFYSVGIGQISSEVPQNLSASRPQDRQFILSSKKLLLSDSGFYLCAWSVEFHEQFFGPGTRLTVL.

Worth noting for this clone: Only one base separates this from a far larger clonotype, so it likely reflects a read error. The chain recombines TRBV5-1 with TRBJ2-7; D not resolved. The CDR3 totals 14 residues. Germline CDR1 SGHRS, CDR2 YFSETQ. CDR3 nucleotide sequence: TGCGCCAGCAGCTCACTGACAAGCTCCTGCGAGCAGTACTTC. Translating it yields CASSSLTSSCEQYF.

V is TRBV12-5 and J is TRBJ2-7; 8 nucleotides agree with TRBD1. V was clipped by 7 bases and J by 2 bases; unmatched bases: 10. The CDR3 loop spans 15 amino acids. Germline-derived CDR1 and CDR2 are LGHNT and FRNRAP. The CDR3 DNA is TGTGCTAGTGCCCGAGGACAGGGTGGTACCTACGAGCAGTACTTC. This sequence encodes CASARGQGGTYEQYF.

About this clone itself: A far larger clone differs by one base, so this is likely a read error. The rearrangement links TRBV5-4 to TRBJ1-1; 9 bases are shared with TRBD1. The J segment lost 6 bases and the V segment lost 1 base, leaving 7 bases of the junction unmatched. Germline V gene data show CDR1 as SGHNT and CDR2 as YYREEE (reference sequence). The CDR3 covers 15 residues. The CDR3 protein is CASSLTGGLGAEAFF. The DNA for the CDR3 is TGTGCCAGCAGCTTGACAGGGGGCTTGGGCGCTGAAGCTTTCTTT.

This CDR3 reads CASTASGTDTQYF. CDR3 in DNA: TGTGCCAGCACCGCCTCGGGCACAGATACGCAGTATTTT. The chain is built from TRBV11-3 and TRBJ2-3; D is ambiguous. Trimming shortened V by 7 bases and J by 1 base, and 9 bases separated the two germline ends. Germline CDR1 SGHNT, CDR2 YENEEA. CDR3 length: 13 amino acids.

This clone came up once. With a much larger clone just one base away, this may be a read error. The chain links TRBV10-3 to TRBJ1-6, with 7 bases aligning to TRBD1. Germline CDR1 reads ENHRY; CDR2 reads SYGVKD. This CDR3 is 13 amino acids long. The CDR3 nucleotides read TGTACCATCAGCGGGACAGACTATTCACCCCTCCACTTT. Encoded protein: CTISGTDYSPLHF.

This clone was observed once. This chain uses TRBV28 with TRBJ2-7, with 7 bases fitting TRBD2. The junction had 10 bases not matched to a gene; V was cut back by 6 bases and J by 5 bases. Germline V gives CDR1 MDHEN, CDR2 SYDVKM. There are 14 residues in the CDR3. The CDR3 spells CASSNLAGDDEQYF. CDR3 in DNA: TGTGCCAGCAGCAATCTTGCGGGAGATGACGAGCAGTACTTC.

The chain carries TRBV5-4 and TRBJ2-7; 10 positions agree with TRBD2. V trimming: 2 bases; J trimming: 5 bases; junction bases outside the gene matches: 1. The CDR3 is 13 amino acids. Looked up from germline, CDR1 is SGHNT and CDR2 is YYREEE (reference sequence). Written as DNA, the CDR3 is TGTGCCAGCAGCTTAAGCGGGAGGGACGAGCAGTACTTC. This gives the protein CASSLSGRDEQYF.

CDR3 loop: CAISEVGLNTEAFF. The CDR3 DNA sequence: TGTGCCATCAGTGAGGTTGGGCTTAACACTGAAGCTTTCTTT. V is TRBV10-3 and J is TRBJ1-1, with D unresolved. V gave up 2 bases and J gave up 2 bases, with 9 bases separating them. This CDR3 spans 14 amino acids. Germline CDR1 ENHRY, CDR2 SYGVKD.

This clone was observed a few times. This chain links TRBV7-9 with TRBJ2-1, with no clear D. CDR3 length: 16 residues. V lost 1 base and J 0 bases, leaving 10 bases between the germline ends. The germline V gene encodes CDR1 SEHNR and CDR2 FQNEAQ (reference sequence). The CDR3 DNA reads as TGTGCCAGCAGCTTAGGGCCCGGGCTCTCCTACAATGAGCAGTTCTTC. Encoded protein: CASSLGPGLSYNEQFF.

The V call is TRBV4-3, the J call TRBJ1-6; D may be TRBD1 (5 bases). The V gene lost 1 base and the J gene lost 9 bases, with 13 bases spanning the gap. Per the germline V gene, CDR1 is LGHNA and CDR2 is YSLEER. CDR3 length: 15 residues. The CDR3 DNA reads as TGCGCCAGCAGCCAAGGGTCAGGGCCGACTTCACCCCTCCACTTT. Its translation: CASSQGSGPTSPLHF.